These 22 T cell receptor beta chains were all obtained from the same sample, sequenced in a study of T-cell memory formation after mild COVID-19. TCRdb reprocessed the 5' RACE reads with MiXCR, giving one entry per CDR3 protein. The data contain some 440,000 distinct CDR3 sequences, 25% of them singletons. The sample taken for sequencing was PBMCs or a T cell subset sorted from them (not recorded which). These receptors were taken from an adult woman who had mild COVID-19 (a few samples of this study predate the infection). Cell type and time point are not known.

The gene calls are TRBV6-5 and TRBJ2-4, with D perhaps TRBD2 (6 bases). In germline, CDR1 is MNHEY, CDR2 SVGAGI. This CDR3 is 15 amino acids long. V was cut by 5 bases and J by 1 base, with 12 bases left in between. This CDR3 is CASSDGGNAKNIQYF. CDR3 nucleotides: TGTGCCAGCAGTGACGGGGGAAATGCCAAAAACATTCAGTACTTC.

This sequence joins TRBV12-3 or TRBV12-4 and TRBJ1-1; 9 nucleotides line up with TRBD1. V shed 4 bases and J 0 bases; nucleotides not matched to a gene: 9. The CDR3 totals 17 residues. CDR3 bases: TGTGCCAGCAGTTCCGAACAGGGGGCTTTCATGAACACTGAAGCTTTCTTT. Translating it yields CASSSEQGAFMNTEAFF.

The chain recombines TRBV24-1 with TRBJ1-1; TRBD1 might be the D (5 bases). The CDR3 has 13 residues. V lost 3 bases to trimming and J lost 6 bases, with 10 bases between them. The germline CDR1 and CDR2 sequences are KGHDR and SFDVKD. CDR3 nucleotides: TGTGCCACCAGTGATGGGGGGACGGCTGAAGCTTTCTTT. It specifies CATSDGGTAEAFF.

The V and J genes are TRBV20-1 and TRBJ2-7, with 11 bases matching TRBD2. The V segment lost 6 bases and the J segment 5 bases; nucleotides outside the gene matches: 9. CDR3 length: 14 residues. Germline V lookup: CDR1 DFQATT, CDR2 SNEGSKA (reference sequence). The CDR3 coding sequence is TGCAGTGCCATTTTCACTAGCGGGGGTGACGAGCAGTACTTC. It translates to CSAIFTSGGDEQYF.

The chain employs TRBV7-9 and TRBJ1-4; no definite D call. Deletions cut 3 bases from V and 7 bases from J, with 9 bases between. Germline V gene data show CDR1 as SEHNR and CDR2 as FQNEAQ (reference sequence). The CDR3 consists of 13 residues. The CDR3 bases are TGTGCCAGCAGCTTCCCAGCAGGTGAAAAACTGTTTTTT. Its translation: CASSFPAGEKLFF.

The chain joins TRBV6-5 to TRBJ2-3, with D maybe TRBD1 (6 bases). Germline CDR1 is MNHEY and CDR2 is SVGAGI. V was shortened by 2 bases and J by 0 bases, with 18 bases between the two germline ends. CDR3 length equals 18 residues. Written as DNA, the CDR3 is TGTGCCAGCAGTTACAGTGACGAACAGGGCCCTAGCACAGATACGCAGTATTTT. Encoded protein: CASSYSDEQGPSTDTQYF.

This chain uses TRBV29-1 with TRBJ2-1; 8 bases match TRBD2. The CDR3 has 12 residues. The germline gives CDR1 SQVTM, CDR2 ANQGSEA. Trimming cost V 2 bases and J 6 bases; bases outside gene matches: 0. CDR3 residues: CSVEREGNEQFF. The CDR3 DNA reads TGCAGCGTTGAACGGGAGGGCAATGAGCAGTTCTTC.

This clonotype was seen a handful of times. The rearrangement uses TRBV5-5 and TRBJ2-6; 7 bases agree with TRBD2. CDR3 length: 15 residues. V gave up 3 bases and J gave up 0 bases; unmatched junction bases: 0. In germline, CDR1 is SGHKS, CDR2 YYEKEE (reference sequence). The CDR3 sequence is CASSWGGSGANVLTF. In DNA form, the CDR3 reads TGTGCCAGCAGCTGGGGGGGCTCTGGGGCCAACGTCCTGACTTTC.

CDR3 protein: CASSYGTPNTGELFF. In DNA, the CDR3 is TGTGCCAGCAGTTACGGGACACCGAACACCGGGGAGCTGTTTTTT. This chain uses TRBV6-6 with TRBJ2-2, with D maybe TRBD1 (6 bases). Trimming pared 2 bases from V and 0 bases from J, leaving 7 bases between. The CDR3 extends over 15 amino acids. In germline, CDR1 is MNHNY, CDR2 SVGAGI (reference sequence).

This clonotype appeared a few times. For the CDR3, the DNA is TGTGCCAGCAGCCAAGTTTTTGGCGGCTCCTACGAGCAGTACTTC. Translation: CASSQVFGGSYEQYF. The chain carries TRBV3-1 and TRBJ2-7; D unresolved. CDR1 LGHDT and CDR2 YNNKEL come from the germline V gene (reference sequence). V was clipped by 1 base and J by 0 bases, with 10 bases between them. CDR3 length: 15 amino acids.

DNA of the CDR3: TGTGCCAGCAGCGTAGGGTGGGAAGGCACAGATACGCAGTATTTT. Translated, it gives CASSVGWEGTDTQYF. The rearrangement uses TRBV9 and TRBJ2-3; D is unclear. Germline V lookup: CDR1 SGDLS, CDR2 YYNGEE. The CDR3 contains 15 residues. V was shortened by 0 bases and J by 1 base, with 9 bases between the two germline ends.

The rearrangement uses TRBV12-3 or TRBV12-4 and TRBJ2-1; D unclear. The ends were cut back, 1 base at V and 8 bases at J, with 9 bases in the middle. This CDR3 is built from 13 residues. The CDR3 coding sequence is TGTGCCAGCAGTTTAGGGATTTCGGATGAGCAGTTCTTC. As protein: CASSLGISDEQFF.

This clonotype was recorded a few times. This chain links TRBV7-2 with TRBJ2-3; D may be TRBD1 or TRBD2 (6 bases each). This CDR3 has 17 amino acids. Looked up from germline, CDR1 is SGHTA and CDR2 is FQGNSA. The germline V and J ends were trimmed by 5 bases and 5 bases, with 23 bases remaining between them. CDR3 amino acids: CASSPHSEGEGGDTQYF. The CDR3 DNA is TGTGCCAGCAGCCCCCACTCGGAGGGAGAAGGGGGAGATACGCAGTATTTT.

The chain links TRBV7-6 to TRBJ2-5, with 7 bases identical to TRBD1. CDR1 and CDR2 (germline): SGHVS, FNYEAQ. The CDR3 is made up of 14 amino acids. J lost 1 base, V lost 4 bases, and 3 bases had no gene match. The CDR3 DNA is TGTGCCAGCAGCTCCTGGACAGGCCAAGAGACCCAGTACTTC. Translating it yields CASSSWTGQETQYF.

The chain combines TRBV5-1 with TRBJ2-7; maybe TRBD2 (7 bases). Trimming stripped 3 bases from V and 3 bases from J, with 19 bases between. The CDR3 runs 16 residues. Germline V gives CDR1 SGHRS, CDR2 YFSETQ. CDR3 nucleotide sequence: TGCGCCAGCAGCTCCCTCTTGGGAGGGGGTCTCTACGAGCAGTACTTC. Its protein is CASSSLLGGGLYEQYF. Complete variable domain (other parts from reference TRBV5-1 and TRBJ2-7): KAGVTQTPRYLIKTRGQQVTLSCSPISGHRSVSWYQQTPGQGLQFLFEYFSETQRNKGNFPGRFSGRQFSNSRSEMNVSTLELGDSALYLCASSSLLGGGLYEQYFGPGTRLTVT.

The chain recombines TRBV6-2 or TRBV6-3 with TRBJ2-7, with TRBD2 identical over 9 bases. J was trimmed by 2 bases and V by 2 bases; bases with no gene match: 10. Germline lookup yields CDR1 MNHEY and CDR2 SVGEGT. CDR3 size: 17 residues. CDR3 residues: CASSYRVGTSSPYEQYF. CDR3 nucleotides: TGTGCCAGCAGTTACAGAGTCGGGACTAGCTCGCCCTACGAGCAGTACTTC.

The V and J genes are TRBV7-9 and TRBJ1-2; D may be TRBD1 (5 bases). CDR3 length: 13 amino acids. Between the trimmed V and J ends, which lost 5 bases and 4 bases, there was a span of 11 bases. Germline CDR1 is SEHNR and CDR2 is FQNEAQ (reference sequence). The DNA for the CDR3 is TGTGCCAGCAGCCCTACAGGCCTCTATGGCTACACCTTC. This encodes CASSPTGLYGYTF.

The sample holds a few counts of this clonotype. The chain links TRBV19 to TRBJ1-5, with D unresolved. There are 15 residues in the CDR3. V dropped 5 bases and J dropped 3 bases, with 14 bases sitting between them. Per germline, CDR1 LNHDA and CDR2 SQIVND (reference sequence). The CDR3 coding sequence is TGTGCCAGTAGTCCAAGGACCGTCGACAATCAGCCCCAGCATTTT. It codes for CASSPRTVDNQPQHF. Full variable domain (rest looked up from reference TRBV19 and TRBJ1-5): DGGITQSPKYLFRKEGQNVTLSCEQNLNHDAMYWYRQDPGQGLRLIYYSQIVNDFQKGDIAEGYSVSREKKESFPLTVTSAQKNPTAFYLCASSPRTVDNQPQHFGDGTRLSIL.

This clonotype came up a few times. The chain is built from TRBV11-2 and TRBJ1-5; D not certain. There are 14 residues in the CDR3. Germline V gene lookup returns CDR1 SGHAT and CDR2 FQNNGV. V shed 3 bases and J shed 3 bases, with 9 bases lying between them. CDR3 region: CASSFGGNNQPQHF. DNA of the CDR3: TGTGCCAGCAGCTTCGGTGGCAACAATCAGCCCCAGCATTTT.

This clonotype has more than one count but fewer than ten. The J gene is TRBJ1-1, the V gene TRBV6-6; D might be TRBD1 (6 bases). V was trimmed by 0 bases and J by 4 bases, leaving 12 bases between them. The CDR3 totals 15 residues. Germline V gene data show CDR1 as MNHNY and CDR2 as SVGAGI (reference sequence). The CDR3 region has the DNA TGTGCCAGCAGTTACTCTGCTACAGGGTCCACTGAAGCTTTCTTT. Protein product: CASSYSATGSTEAFF.

CDR3 loop: CASSARTSGGLSNTGELFF. CDR3 coding DNA: TGTGCCAGCAGCGCTCGGACTAGCGGGGGGCTATCGAACACCGGGGAGCTGTTTTTT. This sequence joins TRBV9 and TRBJ2-2, with 14 bases that match TRBD2. The CDR3 contains 19 residues. V was pared by 3 bases and J by 0 bases, with 7 bases of the junction left unmatched. Germline V lookup: CDR1 SGDLS, CDR2 YYNGEE.

CDR3 in amino acids: CASSREVPGTGELFF. DNA of the CDR3: TGTGCCAGCAGTCGGGAGGTCCCGGGAACCGGGGAGCTGTTTTTT. The chain is built from TRBV2 and TRBJ2-2; 7 bases fit TRBD2. V was pared by 5 bases and J by 5 bases, with 8 bases of the junction left unmatched. Germline V lookup: CDR1 SNHLY, CDR2 FYNNEI. CDR3 length equals 15 residues. The variable domain in full, completed from reference TRBV2 and TRBJ2-2, reads EPEVTQTPSHQVTQMGQEVILRCVPISNHLYFYWYRQILGQKVEFLVSFYNNEISEKSEIFDDQFSVERPDGSNFTLKIRSTKLEDSAMYFCASSREVPGTGELFFGEGSRLTVL.